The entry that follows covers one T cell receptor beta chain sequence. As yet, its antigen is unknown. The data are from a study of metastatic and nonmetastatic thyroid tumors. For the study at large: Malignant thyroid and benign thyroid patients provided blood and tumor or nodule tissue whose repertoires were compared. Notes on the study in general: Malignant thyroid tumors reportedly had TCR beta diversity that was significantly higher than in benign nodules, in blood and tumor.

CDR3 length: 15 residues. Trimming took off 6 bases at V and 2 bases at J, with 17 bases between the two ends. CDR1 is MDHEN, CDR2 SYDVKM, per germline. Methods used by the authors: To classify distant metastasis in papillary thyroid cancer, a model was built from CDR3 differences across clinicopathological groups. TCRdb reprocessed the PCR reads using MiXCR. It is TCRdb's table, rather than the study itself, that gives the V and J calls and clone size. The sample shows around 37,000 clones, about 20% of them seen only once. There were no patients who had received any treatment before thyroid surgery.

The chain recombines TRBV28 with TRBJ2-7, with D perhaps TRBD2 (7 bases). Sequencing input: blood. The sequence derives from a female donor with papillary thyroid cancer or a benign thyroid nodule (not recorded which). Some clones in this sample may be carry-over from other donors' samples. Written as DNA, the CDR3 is TGTGCCAGCAGACCGAGGGGGGGCTTGGCCTACGAGCAGTACTTC. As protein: CASRPRGGLAYEQYF.